These T cell receptor beta chains were read from a single sample in a study of blood T cells in healthy people across ages. TCRdb called the 5' RACE reads again in MiXCR, with one record for every CDR3 protein. The table shows approximately 790,000 distinct CDR3 sequences, with 62% occurring only once. The sample comprised blood. All receptors come from a man aged 30 to 39 in good health. Both conserved end residues are part of each CDR3. Each record gives: D gene, V gene, clone size, J gene, CDR3 DNA, CDR3 protein. A D gene is named only where the DNA matches it firmly. Clone sizes are given selectively: once, few, many, or a class where the clone is expanded.

.	TRBV20-1	.	TRBJ2-2	TGCAGTGCTAGAGATCACGGGGAGCTGTTTTTT	CSARDHGELFF
TRBD2	TRBV29-1	few	TRBJ2-7	TGCAGCGTACTGACTAGCGGGGTCTACGAGCAGTACTTC	CSVLTSGVYEQYF
.	TRBV3-1	.	TRBJ1-2	TGTGCCAGCAGCCAAGACCCCGACAAAGCTAACTATGGCTACACCTTC	CASSQDPDKANYGYTF
.	TRBV7-2	.	TRBJ2-5	TGTGCCAGCAGCTTACAGGTGTTTGACAATGAGCAGTACTTC	CASSLQVFDNEQYF
.	TRBV2	.	TRBJ1-5	TGTGCCGGCAGCGCCTTGACAGGACACAATCAGCCCCAGCATTTT	CAGSALTGHNQPQHF
TRBD2	TRBV20-1	few	TRBJ2-5	TGCAGTGCTAGAAAACTAGCGGGGTTACAAGAGACCCAGTACTTC	CSARKLAGLQETQYF
.	TRBV9	.	TRBJ2-1	TGTGCCAGCAGCGTAGATCCCTACGAGCAGTTCTTC	CASSVDPYEQFF
.	TRBV12-3/TRBV12-4	once	TRBJ2-3	TGTGCCAGCAGTCCGGGGCCGGCCTCCTCGCAGTATTTT	CASSPGPASSQYF
.	TRBV20-1	.	TRBJ2-7	TGCAGTGCCGGCACCAGGGACTACGAGCAGTACTTC	CSAGTRDYEQYF
.	TRBV6-6	few	TRBJ2-7	TGTGCCAGCAGTTACGGACCCCGGGAAGATTACGAGCAGTACTTC	CASSYGPREDYEQYF
TRBD2	TRBV7-2	.	TRBJ2-7	TGTGCCAGCAGCGTGACTAGCGGGGGCCTTACTGCCGAGCAGTACTTC	CASSVTSGGLTAEQYF
.	TRBV12-3/TRBV12-4	.	TRBJ2-1	TGTGCCAGCAGTTTTACGACAGGTGCCTACAATGAGCAGTTCTTC	CASSFTTGAYNEQFF
TRBD2	TRBV12-3/TRBV12-4	few	TRBJ2-5	TGTGCCAGCAGTTCCACGGGGGGGCTGGGCGAGACCCAGTACTTC	CASSSTGGLGETQYF
.	TRBV6-6	.	TRBJ1-4	TGTGCCAGCAGTCAGGAAACTAATGAAAAACTGTTTTTT	CASSQETNEKLFF
.	TRBV4-2	.	TRBJ2-4	TGTGCCAGCAGCCAAGCGTTGGGGACGGCCAAAAACATTCAGTACTTC	CASSQALGTAKNIQYF
.	TRBV5-5	few	TRBJ1-2	TGTGCCAGCAGCTTGAGAGGGTCGACAGCAGGAGGGGTCTATGGCTACACCTTC	CASSLRGSTAGGVYGYTF
.	TRBV4-2	.	TRBJ1-5	TGTGCCAGCAGCCAAGATAGGACCACACAGCCCCAGCATTTT	CASSQDRTTQPQHF
.	TRBV6-5	.	TRBJ2-7	TGTGCCAGCAGCATCGGGCAGGGAGGAATTTACGAGCAGTACTTC	CASSIGQGGIYEQYF
TRBD1	TRBV4-3	.	TRBJ2-3	TGCGCCAGCAGCCAATTTTTCATAGGCGACAGGGTCACAGATACGCAGTATTTT	CASSQFFIGDRVTDTQYF
TRBD2	TRBV28	.	TRBJ2-7	TGTGCCAGCAGCCTTAGCGGGGGGGCCTTGATCGAGCAGTACTTC	CASSLSGGALIEQYF
.	TRBV7-2	.	TRBJ2-7	TGTGCCAGCAGCTTATCGCAGGGGGGGGCCTACGAGCAGTACTTC	CASSLSQGGAYEQYF
TRBD1	TRBV6-4	few	TRBJ2-6	TGTGCCAGCACCCGGGACAGTCTTTCTGGGGCCAACGTCCTGACTTTC	CASTRDSLSGANVLTF
.	TRBV20-1	.	TRBJ1-1	TGCAGTGCTAGACCGGGTCGAACTGGAGCTTTCTTT	CSARPGRTGAFF
TRBD2	TRBV28	few	TRBJ2-7	TGTGCCAGCAGTTTGGCTAGCGGGGGGTTCTACGAGCAGTACTTC	CASSLASGGFYEQYF
TRBD1	TRBV5-5	.	TRBJ1-2	TGTGCCAGCAGCTTGGGGGACAGGGGATGGTATGGCTACACCTTC	CASSLGDRGWYGYTF
.	TRBV28	.	TRBJ2-5	TGTGCCAGCAGTTCCCCTTCGGGGTACCAAGAGACCCAGTACTTC	CASSSPSGYQETQYF
TRBD2	TRBV7-2	once	TRBJ2-5	TGTGCCAGCAGCTTAGATCTAGCGGGGGGGCGAGAGACCCAGTACTTC	CASSLDLAGGRETQYF
.	TRBV4-2	.	TRBJ2-1	TGTGCCAGCAACCTCGATGAGGGAAGCAATGAGCAGTTCTTC	CASNLDEGSNEQFF
TRBD2	TRBV12-3/TRBV12-4	few	TRBJ2-5	TGTGCCAGCAGTTTCTCTAGCGGCCAAGAGACCCAGTACTTC	CASSFSSGQETQYF
.	TRBV5-4	.	TRBJ2-6	TGTGCCAGCAGGCCGGAGGCGACAGCTGGGGCCAACGTCCTGACTTTC	CASRPEATAGANVLTF
.	TRBV5-1	.	TRBJ1-2	TGCGCCAGCAGATCCGAAAGTGAGATCTATGGCTACACCTTC	CASRSESEIYGYTF
.	TRBV27	.	TRBJ1-4	TGTGCCAGCGCGGACACTGCAACTAATGAAAAACTGTTTTTT	CASADTATNEKLFF
.	TRBV28	.	TRBJ2-3	TGTGCCAGCGGGGTAGCCCCAGATACGCAGTATTTT	CASGVAPDTQYF
.	TRBV28	.	TRBJ1-6	TGTGCCAGCAGTCCCTTCTGGGACGGGGGCTATAATTCACCCCTCCACTTT	CASSPFWDGGYNSPLHF
TRBD1	TRBV29-1	many	TRBJ2-1	TGCAGCGTTGAGGGGTCGACAGGGGGATCCTACAATGAGCAGTTCTTC	CSVEGSTGGSYNEQFF
TRBD1	TRBV28	.	TRBJ2-7	TGTGCCAGCAGAGGGACAGGCGTAGGGGAGCAGTACTTC	CASRGTGVGEQYF
TRBD1	TRBV11-1	.	TRBJ2-1	TGTGCCAGCAGCGTAGGGACAGCTAACTACGAGCAGTTCTTC	CASSVGTANYEQFF
TRBD1	TRBV7-9	few	TRBJ2-7	TGTGCCAGCAGCTTAAGGGGACAGGGTCTAGACGAGCAGTACTTC	CASSLRGQGLDEQYF
TRBD2	TRBV10-3	.	TRBJ2-7	TGTGCCATCAGTGACCTAAGCGGGGATTGGTACGAGCAGTACTTC	CAISDLSGDWYEQYF
.	TRBV13	.	TRBJ2-2	TGTGCCAGCAGCTTATCATTATTCTTCAGACACGGGGAGCTGTTTTTT	CASSLSLFFRHGELFF
.	TRBV10-3	.	TRBJ2-1	TGTGCCATCACTGAAAGACTAGTGGGGGTGGGTGAGCAGTTCTTC	CAITERLVGVGEQFF
.	TRBV9	.	TRBJ2-3	TGTGCCAGCAGCGAAGGGGGGGGGCTGGTAGATACGCAGTATTTT	CASSEGGGLVDTQYF
TRBD2	TRBV12-3/TRBV12-4	.	TRBJ2-3	TGTGCCAGCAGCTCTTTGTTAGCGGGGGAGCCCCGGGTTACGCAGTATTTT	CASSSLLAGEPRVTQYF
.	TRBV14	.	TRBJ1-3	TGTGCCAGCAGCCGGACTTCGGGAAACACCATATATTTT	CASSRTSGNTIYF
.	TRBV3-1	.	TRBJ1-4	TGTGCCAGCAGCCAATGGCAGGGGAGAGAGGAAAAACTGTTTTTT	CASSQWQGREEKLFF
TRBD2	TRBV25-1	.	TRBJ2-1	TGTGCCAGCAGGGCACGCGGGGGGCCTACCCATGAGCAGTTCTTC	CASRARGGPTHEQFF
TRBD1	TRBV30	.	TRBJ2-7	TGTGCCTGGAGCACTACCGGGACAGGGTACAACGAGCAGTACTTC	CAWSTTGTGYNEQYF
.	TRBV12-3/TRBV12-4	.	TRBJ1-5	TGTGCCAGCAGCCTTAATAAGGGGACGCAGCCCCAGCATTTT	CASSLNKGTQPQHF
.	TRBV29-1	few	TRBJ2-3	TGCAGCGTTGTTTTAATTACAGGGCTTACAGATACGCAGTATTTT	CSVVLITGLTDTQYF
TRBD1	TRBV12-3/TRBV12-4	.	TRBJ1-5	TGTGCCAGCAGTGCACAGGGGGCCCAGCCCCCGCATTTT	CASSAQGAQPPHF
.	TRBV6-6	.	TRBJ1-6	TGTGCCAGCAGCTCCGACAGAGCTAATTCACCCCTCCACTTT	CASSSDRANSPLHF
TRBD1	TRBV10-3	few	TRBJ1-2	TGTGCCATCAGTGAGTCGAGGACAGGGGGCGGCGGCTATGGCTACACCTTC	CAISESRTGGGGYGYTF
.	TRBV20-1	few	TRBJ2-5	TGCAGTGCCTACTGGACGGGGGCTCAGGCGGAGACCCAGTACTTC	CSAYWTGAQAETQYF
TRBD2	TRBV7-3	many	TRBJ2-1	TGTGCCAGCAGCTTGGGACTAGCGGGGGGGGTGGGTGAGCAGTTCTTC	CASSLGLAGGVGEQFF
.	TRBV6-2/TRBV6-3	.	TRBJ2-6	TGTGCCAGCAGTTACAGTCCTCTCTCTGGGGCCAACGTCCTGACTTTC	CASSYSPLSGANVLTF
TRBD1	TRBV4-3	.	TRBJ2-5	TGCGCCAGCAGCCAGACAGGGGGCTCTCAAGAGACCCAGTACTTC	CASSQTGGSQETQYF
.	TRBV20-1	.	TRBJ1-4	TGCAGTGCCCCCTCAACTAATGAAAAACTGTTTTTT	CSAPSTNEKLFF